The 18 T cell receptor beta chains presented below share a single source sample, sequenced in a study of blood T cells in healthy people across ages. Using a J-beta primer mix together with a sample-barcoded 5' primer, a second PCR was run for about 7 to 12 cycles. TCRdb used MiXCR to reprocess the 5' RACE reads, holding one entry per CDR3 protein. The sample shows 780,000 or so distinct CDR3 sequences, around half of them seen only once. Source material: blood. The receptors were sampled from a man older than 75 in good health.

V and J are TRBV7-2 and TRBJ2-5; TRBD2 matches at 11 bases. Trimming removed 2 bases from V and 11 bases from J; junction bases left unmatched: 13. The CDR3 covers 16 residues. The germline V gene encodes CDR1 SGHTA and CDR2 FQGNSA. Here the CDR3 reads CASSLLLAGGSQEQYF. CDR3 bases: TGTGCCAGCAGCTTACTCCTAGCGGGAGGCTCGCAAGAGCAGTACTTC.

V gene TRBV6-5 combines with J gene TRBJ1-4, with D unclear. The V and J ends lost 5 bases and 2 bases respectively, with 12 bases between them. CDR3 size: 15 residues. Germline assignment: CDR1 MNHEY and CDR2 SVGAGI. CDR3 DNA: TGTGCCAGCAGTCCCCCGCTTGGGACTAATGAAAAACTGTTTTTT. Translating gives CASSPPLGTNEKLFF.

This rearrangement joins TRBV30 to TRBJ1-2; D might be TRBD1 (5 bases). This CDR3 comprises 14 residues. Germline loops: CDR1 GTSNPN, CDR2 SVGIG (reference sequence). The germline V and J ends were trimmed by 5 bases and 3 bases, with 16 bases remaining between them. In DNA form, the CDR3 reads TGTGCCTGGGAGGGGACGTTTAGGGACTATGGCTACACCTTC. Amino acids: CAWEGTFRDYGYTF.

In regard to this clonotype: It may be a read error: a sequence one base away is much more abundant. The chain recombines TRBV10-3 with TRBJ2-7; D may correspond to TRBD1 or TRBD2 (5 bases each). This CDR3 has 15 residues. Trimming removed 3 bases from V and 0 bases from J, with 12 bases in between. Looked up from germline, CDR1 is ENHRY and CDR2 is SYGVKD. This chain's CDR3 is CAISDPGRPSYEQYF. DNA of the CDR3: TGTGCCATCAGTGACCCGGGACGTCCCTCCTACGAGCAGTACTTC.

This clonotype was picked up a small number of times. The CDR3 DNA reads as TGTGCCAGCAGGGTAACAGGGTTAGCCAAAAACATTCAGTACTTC. As protein: CASRVTGLAKNIQYF. The chain joins TRBV6-1 to TRBJ2-4; a weak D match, TRBD1 (6 bases). This CDR3 has 15 residues. V lost 6 bases, J lost 0 bases, and 12 bases lay in between. Germline CDR1 MNHNS, CDR2 SASEGT.

The chain uses TRBV7-2 and TRBJ2-7; tentatively, D is TRBD2 (5 bases). The length of the CDR3 is 17 residues. Per germline, CDR1 SGHTA and CDR2 FQGNSA. The germline V and J ends were trimmed by 5 bases and 6 bases, with 26 bases remaining between them. The CDR3 spells CASSRDPLVGERGEQYF. The CDR3 bases are TGTGCCAGCAGCAGAGATCCACTAGTGGGAGAGCGTGGCGAGCAGTACTTC. Supplemented by reference TRBV7-2 and TRBJ2-7, the full variable domain reads GAGVSQSPSNKVTEKGKDVELRCDPISGHTALYWYRQSLGQGLEFLIYFQGNSAPDKSGLPSDRFSAERTGGSVSTLTIQRTQQEDSAVYLCASSRDPLVGERGEQYFGPGTRLTVT.

V is TRBV5-5 and J is TRBJ2-7, with 9 bases matching TRBD2. The V and J ends lost 4 bases and 5 bases, in that order; junction bases with no gene match: 25. The CDR3 covers 20 residues. CDR1 is SGHKS and CDR2 is YYEKEE in the germline V gene (reference sequence). CDR3 residues: CASSPALFLAGNPRGHEQYF. CDR3 bases: TGTGCCAGCAGCCCTGCCCTCTTCCTAGCGGGAAACCCAAGAGGGCACGAGCAGTACTTC.

The chain is built from TRBV28 and TRBJ2-5, with a possible D match to TRBD1 (5 bases). The end of the DNA is better explained by TRBJ2-7, so the J call may be wrong. The CDR3 is made up of 14 amino acids. CDR1 MDHEN and CDR2 SYDVKM come from the germline V gene. CDR3 coding DNA: TGTGCCAGCAGTTCGGTGGGGCTCTCCTACGAGCAGTACTTC. This gives the protein CASSSVGLSYEQYF.

There are a few counts of this clonotype. The chain is built from TRBV21-1 and TRBJ2-3. TRBV21-1 is tagged as a pseudogene. The CDR3 runs 14 residues. DNA for the CDR3: TGTGCCAGCAGCAAAGTTCTCAAAGCACGGTACGCGTATTTT. Amino acid sequence: CASSKVLKARYAYF.

This clonotype appeared many times. A read error may explain this, as a much larger clone is one base away. The rearrangement links TRBV7-9 to TRBJ2-1; maybe TRBD1 (6 bases). The CDR3 length is 16 residues. Germline CDR1 SEHNR, CDR2 FQNEAQ (reference sequence). V lost 2 bases, J lost 0 bases, and 11 bases lay in between. DNA of the CDR3: TGTGCCAGCAGCTTAATAGGGGGAAGCTCCTACAATGAGCAGTTCTTC. It codes for CASSLIGGSSYNEQFF. Full variable domain (rest looked up from reference TRBV7-9 and TRBJ2-1): DTGVSQNPRHKITKRGQNVTFRCDPISEHNRLYWYRQTLGQGPEFLTYFQNEAQLEKSRLLSDRFSAERPKGSFSTLEIQRTEQGDSAMYLCASSLIGGSSYNEQFFGPGTRLTVL.

The rearrangement joins TRBV20-1 to TRBJ2-1; D could derive from TRBD1 or TRBD2 (5 bases each). The closer fit of TRBJ2-7 to the DNA end suggests the J call may be wrong. Looked up from germline, CDR1 is DFQATT and CDR2 is SNEGSKA (reference sequence). This CDR3 has 14 residues. The CDR3 reads CSARERGSYNEQYF. CDR3 DNA sequence: TGCAGTGCTAGGGAACGGGGCTCCTACAATGAGCAGTACTTC.

The CDR3 DNA reads TGCGCCAGCCGGGCCCATAGCGGGAGTTCCTACAATGAGCAGTTCTTC. It translates to CASRAHSGSSYNEQFF. V usage is TRBV5-1 and J usage is TRBJ2-1, with TRBD2 matching over 9 bases. With V trimmed by 7 bases and J by 1 base, 9 bases remained unmatched. The CDR3 has 16 amino acids. Germline assignment: CDR1 SGHRS and CDR2 YFSETQ.

V is TRBV5-1 and J is TRBJ2-1; D gene ambiguous. The V end was cut by 5 bases, the J end by 2 bases, with 14 bases between. CDR3 size: 15 residues. Germline-derived CDR1 and CDR2 are SGHRS and YFSETQ. The CDR3, as DNA: TGCGCCAGCAGAGATCTAGGAGTTCCCTACAATGAGCAGTTCTTC. Residues: CASRDLGVPYNEQFF.

This clonotype was picked up a small number of times. The genes are TRBV12-3 or TRBV12-4 and TRBJ2-1; tentatively, D is TRBD2 (7 bases). The CDR3 is made up of 16 amino acids. The V and J ends lost 5 bases and 2 bases respectively, with 16 bases between them. CDR3 nucleotide sequence: TGTGCCAGCAGTGACCTTTCGCGGGGGCCCTACAATGAGCAGTTCTTC. Residues: CASSDLSRGPYNEQFF.

This clonotype was picked up a small number of times. The chain has TRBV7-2 and TRBJ1-5; 8 bases agree with TRBD1. Germline V gene sequence: CDR1 SGHTA, CDR2 FQGNSA. The ends lost 1 base at V and 1 base at J; junction bases unmatched: 9. The CDR3 sequence is 18 residues long. This CDR3 reads CASSLGGHRGTSNQPQHF. For the CDR3, the DNA is TGTGCCAGCAGCTTAGGGGGCCACAGGGGGACGAGCAATCAGCCCCAGCATTTT.

The V gene is TRBV29-1, the J gene TRBJ2-5; no firm D call. From germline, CDR1 is SQVTM and CDR2 ANQGSEA. V shed 2 bases and J shed 3 bases, with 13 bases lying between them. This CDR3 spans 14 amino acids. The CDR3 coding sequence is TGCAGCGTTGAAAGGTCTGCAGGCAAAGAGACCCAGTACTTC. Translating gives CSVERSAGKETQYF.

This clonotype was detected only once. This chain links TRBV12-5 with TRBJ2-5; a weak D match, TRBD1 (5 bases). V shed 5 bases and J shed 4 bases, with 8 bases lying between them. Looked up from germline, CDR1 is LGHNT and CDR2 is FRNRAP. There are 12 residues in the CDR3. The CDR3 DNA sequence: TGTGCTAGTGGTCCTGACAGAGAGACCCAGTACTTC. This codes for CASGPDRETQYF.

The chain has TRBV10-3 and TRBJ2-1; 8 bases agree with TRBD1. The length of the CDR3 is 14 residues. J gave up 6 bases and V 5 bases, and 6 bases lay outside the gene matches. Germline V gene data show CDR1 as ENHRY and CDR2 as SYGVKD. CDR3 region: CAISSPGGFNEQFF. CDR3 DNA: TGTGCCATCAGTTCACCAGGGGGCTTCAATGAGCAGTTCTTC.